This T cell receptor beta chain is drawn from a study of identical twins. This clonotype was seen a few times. CDR1 is LGHDT, CDR2 YNNKEL, per germline (reference sequence). The V end lost 4 bases, the J end lost 10 bases, and 11 bases lay between the germline ends. The CDR3 is 13 residues long. Unique molecular identifiers were present on the cDNA, and a universal primer site came from template switching. TCRdb re-analysed the 5' RACE reads in MiXCR, keeping a single row per CDR3 protein. The table lists fewer than 550,000 distinct CDR3 sequences, 13% to 15% of them singletons. This same sample was also part of a study on yellow fever vaccine responses in identical twins.

The sequencing input was CD4+ T cells sorted from blood. The rearrangement uses TRBV3-1 and TRBJ1-6; D remains ambiguous. The sequence derives from a woman between 18 and 30 years old in good health. As DNA, the CDR3 is TGTGCCAGCAGCCCTAAGGCAGGATCACCCCTCCACTTT. Translated: CASSPKAGSPLHF.